This T cell receptor (beta chain) appears in the sequencing data of a study of OX40 agonist ivuxolimab in advanced cancers. Some clones are missing from TCRdb's copy, which holds only in-frame ones; the method was immunoSEQ multiplex PCR. The sample carries some 85,000 clones, around nine tenths recorded once. The CDR3 extends over 14 amino acids. The V end was cut by 6 bases, the J end by 8 bases, with 14 bases between. CDR1 is WNHNN, CDR2 SYGVQD, per germline (reference sequence). The chain joins TRBV10-1 to TRBJ1-6; D perhaps matches TRBD1 (6 bases). The receptor comes from an adult with an advanced solid tumor such as melanoma, head and neck, liver or kidney cancer. The sample was CD4+ or CD8+ T cells sorted from blood, taken in a trial of the OX40 agonist ivuxolimab. The CDR3 spells CASSVRQADSPLHF. In nucleotides, the CDR3 is TGCGCCAGCAGCGTAAGACAGGCTGATTCACCCCTCCACTTT.